This TCR beta chain originates from a study of cytomegalovirus exposure and HLA in healthy donors. Regarding the study as a whole: Only CMV serostatus was available as immune exposure information. DRB1 had the most TCR associations and HLA-C the fewest, a later analysis found, with rates varying by HLA locus.

Primers included in the PCR were 60 Vbeta and 13 Jbeta primers. Clones were read by immunoSEQ multiplex PCR, and TCRdb kept only the in-frame ones, dropping some. The sample holds 170,000 or so clones, approximately 80% seen once. This clone has a single count. Its antigen is not identified. Sequenced sample: PBMCs. The sequence derives from a man between 45 and 60 years old in good health and CMV-seropositive.

Written as DNA, the CDR3 is TGTGCCAGCAGCCTCCGGGACAGATACCAAGCTAACTATGGCTACACCTTC. Amino acid sequence: CASSLRDRYQANYGYTF. The V and J genes are TRBV7-8 and TRBJ1-2; 7 bases match TRBD1. The germline CDR1 and CDR2 sequences are SGHVS and FQNEAQ. With V trimmed by 5 bases and J by 0 bases, 12 bases remained unmatched. CDR3 size: 17 residues.